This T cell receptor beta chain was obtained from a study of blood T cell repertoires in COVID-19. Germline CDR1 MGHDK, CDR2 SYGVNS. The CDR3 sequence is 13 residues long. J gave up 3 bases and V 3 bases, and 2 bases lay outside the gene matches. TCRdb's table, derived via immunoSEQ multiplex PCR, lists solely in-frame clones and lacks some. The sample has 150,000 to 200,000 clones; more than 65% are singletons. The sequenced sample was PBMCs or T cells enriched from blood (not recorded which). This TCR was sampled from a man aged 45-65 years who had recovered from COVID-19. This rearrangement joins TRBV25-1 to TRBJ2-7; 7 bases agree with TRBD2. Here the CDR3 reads CASSEWGGYEQYF. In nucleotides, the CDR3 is TGTGCCAGCAGTGAGTGGGGGGGCTACGAGCAGTACTTC.